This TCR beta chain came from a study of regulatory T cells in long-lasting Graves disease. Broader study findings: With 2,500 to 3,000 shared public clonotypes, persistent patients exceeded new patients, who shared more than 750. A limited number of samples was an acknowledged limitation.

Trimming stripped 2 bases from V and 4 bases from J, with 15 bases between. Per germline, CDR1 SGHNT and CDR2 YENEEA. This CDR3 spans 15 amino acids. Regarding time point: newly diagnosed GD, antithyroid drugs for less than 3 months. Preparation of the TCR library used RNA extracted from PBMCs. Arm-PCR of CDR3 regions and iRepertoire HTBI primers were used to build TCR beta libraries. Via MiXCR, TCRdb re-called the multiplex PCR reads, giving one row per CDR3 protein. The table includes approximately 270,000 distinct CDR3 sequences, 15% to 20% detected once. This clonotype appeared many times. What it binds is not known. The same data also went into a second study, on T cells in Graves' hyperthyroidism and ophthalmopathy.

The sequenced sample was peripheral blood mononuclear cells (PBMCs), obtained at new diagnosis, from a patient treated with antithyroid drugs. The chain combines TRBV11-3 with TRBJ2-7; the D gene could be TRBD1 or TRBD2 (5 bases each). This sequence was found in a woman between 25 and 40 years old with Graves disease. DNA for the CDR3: TGTGCCAGCAGCTTAAATCCGGGATCAGGGTACGAGCAGTACTTC. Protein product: CASSLNPGSGYEQYF.